This entry concerns a single T cell receptor beta chain. Antigen specificity is unknown. The PCR had 60 Vbeta and 13 Jbeta primers. This table comes from immunoSEQ multiplex PCR, and its TCRdb copy is limited to in-frame clones, with some not included. In the table there are around 300,000 clones, about 83% of which are singletons. V lost 6 bases and J lost 1; bases outside the gene matches: 7. CDR1 is MDHEN and CDR2 is SYDVKM in the germline V gene. This CDR3 comprises 15 residues. This entry is derived from a study of cytomegalovirus exposure and HLA in healthy donors. Study-level results: An assumption of roughly uniform sequencing depth across donors underlay the presence/absence analyses.

The V and J genes are TRBV28 and TRBJ2-7; 9 positions agree with TRBD1. The source material was PBMCs. The TCR was taken from a woman aged 40 to 49 in good health and CMV-seropositive. CDR3 sequence (DNA): TGTGCCAGCAGAGAATCCGGGACAGGGTCCTACGAGCAGTACTTC. Translated, it gives CASRESGTGSYEQYF. The full variable domain, in which reference TRBV28 and TRBJ2-7 provide the parts outside the CDR3, is DVKVTQSSRYLVKRTGEKVFLECVQDMDHENMFWYRQDPGLGLRLIYFSYDVKMKEKGDIPEGYSVSREKKERFSLILESASTNQTSMYLCASRESGTGSYEQYFGPGTRLTVT.